The source of this T cell receptor beta chain is a study of shared clonotypes between healthy human individuals. As for the study in general: Each donor had three CD4 naive, three CD4 memory, two CD8 naive and one CD8 memory plate. General study points: Sequencing depth was expected to influence donor clonotype sharing. Naive CD4 clonotypes overlapped across several donors at around 4.7%.

The CDR3 sequence is 13 residues long. V gave up 6 bases and J gave up 5 bases; unmatched junction bases: 2. Germline loops: CDR1 LNHNV, CDR2 YYDKDF (reference sequence). Naive CD8 cells comprised CD45RO-negative, CCR7-positively selected cells, excluding terminally differentiated effector memory CD45RA+ cells. With respect to this clone: What it binds is not known.

Deep was the level at which the assay was run. Generated by immunoSEQ multiplex PCR, the TCRdb table keeps only in-frame clones and is missing some. The sample has about 1,800,000 clones; less than 95% are singletons. The clonotype originates from a man aged 18 to 30 in good health. The rearrangement uses TRBV15 and TRBJ1-5, with 9 bases fitting TRBD1. The material sequenced was naive CD8+ T cells sorted from blood. This chain's CDR3 is CATRRTGDQPQHF. DNA for the CDR3: TGTGCCACCAGGAGGACAGGGGATCAGCCCCAGCATTTT.